These T cell receptor beta chains were read from a single sample in a study of T cells in Graves' hyperthyroidism and ophthalmopathy. One entry per CDR3 protein, called by TCRdb with MiXCR from the multiplex PCR reads. The sample lists roughly 400,000 distinct CDR3 sequences, 15% to 17% occurring once. The specimen was blood. The origin of the receptors is a woman younger than 35 with Graves' hyperthyroidism that later progressed to Graves' ophthalmopathy. Each CDR3 is given with its conserved first and last residue. D genes are given only for firm matches. Size tells how often a clone was seen (once, few, many) or the class of an expanded clone, and some rows leave it out.

abundance: many
v_gene: TRBV28
j_gene: TRBJ1-1
d_gene: TRBD1
CDR3aa: CASSVPGQLNTEAFF
CDR3nt: TGTGCCAGCAGTGTTCCGGGACAGCTTAACACTGAAGCTTTCTTT

abundance: -
v_gene: TRBV29-1
j_gene: TRBJ2-3
d_gene: TRBD2
CDR3aa: CSVQGLAGGRQYF
CDR3nt: TGCAGCGTCCAGGGACTAGCCGGAGGGCGCCAGTATTTT

abundance: -
v_gene: TRBV30
j_gene: TRBJ1-5
d_gene: -
CDR3aa: CAGRGAMNQPQHF
CDR3nt: TGTGCCGGGAGGGGAGCGATGAATCAGCCCCAGCATTTT

abundance: -
v_gene: TRBV12-3/TRBV12-4
j_gene: TRBJ2-7
d_gene: TRBD2
CDR3aa: CASSFGLAAFYEQYF
CDR3nt: TGTGCCAGCAGTTTTGGACTAGCCGCCTTTTACGAGCAGTACTTC

abundance: -
v_gene: TRBV25-1
j_gene: TRBJ1-5
d_gene: -
CDR3aa: CASSPSGTRANQPQHF
CDR3nt: TGTGCCAGCAGTCCCTCCGGGACAAGGGCGAATCAGCCCCAGCATTTT

abundance: many
v_gene: TRBV28
j_gene: TRBJ1-5
d_gene: -
CDR3aa: CASSLSDSYSNQPQHF
CDR3nt: TGTGCCAGCAGTTTATCAGACAGTTATAGCAATCAGCCCCAGCATTTT

abundance: few
v_gene: TRBV7-2
j_gene: TRBJ2-7
d_gene: -
CDR3aa: CASSLDSWTRAILRKQYF
CDR3nt: TGTGCCAGCAGCTTAGATTCATGGACACGGGCAATCCTACGAAAGCAGTACTTC

abundance: -
v_gene: TRBV10-3
j_gene: TRBJ1-1
d_gene: -
CDR3aa: CAISELQQGNTEAFF
CDR3nt: TGTGCCATCAGTGAGTTACAACAGGGGAACACTGAAGCTTTCTTT

abundance: -
v_gene: TRBV20-1
j_gene: TRBJ2-7
d_gene: TRBD2
CDR3aa: CSAGSERGLRGSYEQYF
CDR3nt: TGCAGTGCTGGCTCCGAGCGGGGCCTAAGGGGCTCCTACGAGCAGTACTTC

abundance: many
v_gene: TRBV6-5
j_gene: TRBJ2-1
d_gene: TRBD2
CDR3aa: CASSYSGGRGLRYNEQFF
CDR3nt: TGTGCCAGCAGTTACTCCGGCGGAAGGGGACTACGGTACAATGAGCAGTTCTTC

abundance: few
v_gene: TRBV13
j_gene: TRBJ2-3
d_gene: -
CDR3aa: CASSPRPAGTDTQYF
CDR3nt: TGTGCCAGCAGCCCACGTCCGGCCGGCACAGATACGCAGTATTTT

abundance: many
v_gene: TRBV5-6
j_gene: TRBJ2-3
d_gene: TRBD2
CDR3aa: CASGWGLEADTQYF
CDR3nt: TGTGCCAGCGGCTGGGGACTAGAGGCAGATACGCAGTATTTT

abundance: few
v_gene: TRBV27
j_gene: TRBJ1-2
d_gene: -
CDR3aa: CASGTLYYGYTF
CDR3nt: TGTGCCAGCGGTACCCTTTACTATGGCTACACCTTC

abundance: many
v_gene: TRBV20-1
j_gene: TRBJ2-7
d_gene: TRBD2
CDR3aa: CSARGLAGIHEQYF
CDR3nt: TGCAGTGCAAGGGGACTAGCGGGAATTCACGAGCAGTACTTC

abundance: many
v_gene: TRBV15
j_gene: TRBJ1-6
d_gene: -
CDR3aa: CATSVLLVAGWTDPLGAYNSPLHF
CDR3nt: TGTGCCACCAGCGTCCTGCTCGTGGCTGGTTGGACAGACCCCCTAGGCGCCTATAATTCACCCCTCCACTTT

abundance: many
v_gene: TRBV29-1
j_gene: TRBJ2-7
d_gene: TRBD1
CDR3aa: CSVGTGGSYEQYF
CDR3nt: TGCAGCGTGGGGACAGGGGGCTCCTACGAGCAGTACTTC

abundance: many
v_gene: TRBV6-1
j_gene: TRBJ1-2
d_gene: TRBD1
CDR3aa: CASSPDRDPHYGYTF
CDR3nt: TGTGCCAGCAGCCCAGACAGGGACCCCCACTATGGCTACACCTTC

abundance: many
v_gene: TRBV24-1
j_gene: TRBJ2-5
d_gene: -
CDR3aa: CATSDGSQETQYF
CDR3nt: TGTGCCACCAGTGATGGATCACAAGAGACCCAGTACTTC